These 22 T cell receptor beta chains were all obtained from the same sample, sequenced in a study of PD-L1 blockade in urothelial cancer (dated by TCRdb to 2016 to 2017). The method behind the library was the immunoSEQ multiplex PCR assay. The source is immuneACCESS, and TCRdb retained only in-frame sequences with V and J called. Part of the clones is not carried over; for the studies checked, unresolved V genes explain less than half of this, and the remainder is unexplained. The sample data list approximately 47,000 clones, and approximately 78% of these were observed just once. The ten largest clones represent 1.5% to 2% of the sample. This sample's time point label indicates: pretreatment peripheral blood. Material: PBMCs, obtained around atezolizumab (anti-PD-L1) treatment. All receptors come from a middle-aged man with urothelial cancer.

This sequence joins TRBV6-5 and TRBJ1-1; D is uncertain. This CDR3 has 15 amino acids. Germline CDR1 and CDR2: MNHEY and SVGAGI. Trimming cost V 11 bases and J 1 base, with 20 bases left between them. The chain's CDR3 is CAAKSSQAPNTEAFF. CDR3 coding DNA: TGTGCCGCGAAAAGTTCCCAAGCGCCGAACACTGAAGCTTTCTTT.

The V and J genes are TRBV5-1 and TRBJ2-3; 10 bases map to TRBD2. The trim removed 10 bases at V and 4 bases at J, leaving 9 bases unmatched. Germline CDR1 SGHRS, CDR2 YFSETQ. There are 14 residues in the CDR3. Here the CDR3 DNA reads TGCGCCGCGTCCCTAGCGGGAGCCCCAGATACGCAGTATTTT. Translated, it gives CAASLAGAPDTQYF.

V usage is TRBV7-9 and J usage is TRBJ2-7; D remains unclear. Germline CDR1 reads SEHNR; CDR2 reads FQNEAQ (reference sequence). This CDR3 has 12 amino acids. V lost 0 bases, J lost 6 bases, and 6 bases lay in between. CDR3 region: CASSLAPSEQYF. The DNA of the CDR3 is TGTGCCAGCAGCTTAGCTCCTAGCGAGCAGTACTTC. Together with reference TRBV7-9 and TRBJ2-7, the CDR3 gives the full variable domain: DTGVSQNPRHKITKRGQNVTFRCDPISEHNRLYWYRQTLGQGPEFLTYFQNEAQLEKSRLLSDRFSAERPKGSFSTLEIQRTEQGDSAMYLCASSLAPSEQYFGPGTRLTVT.

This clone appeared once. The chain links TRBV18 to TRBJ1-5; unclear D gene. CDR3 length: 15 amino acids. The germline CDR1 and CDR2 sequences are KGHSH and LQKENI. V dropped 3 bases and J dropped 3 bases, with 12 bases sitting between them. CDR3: CASSPSQNNNQPQHF. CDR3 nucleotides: TGTGCCAGCTCACCTTCACAGAACAACAATCAGCCCCAGCATTTT.

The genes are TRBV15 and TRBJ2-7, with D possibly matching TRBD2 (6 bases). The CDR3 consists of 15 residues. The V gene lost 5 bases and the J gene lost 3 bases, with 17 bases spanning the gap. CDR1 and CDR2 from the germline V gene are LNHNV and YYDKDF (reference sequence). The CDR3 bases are TGTGCCACCAGCCCCCAATGGCGGGGAAGCTACGAGCAGTACTTC. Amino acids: CATSPQWRGSYEQYF. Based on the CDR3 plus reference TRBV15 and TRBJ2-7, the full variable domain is DAMVIQNPRYQVTQFGKPVTLSCSQTLNHNVMYWYQQKSSQAPKLLFHYYDKDFNNEADTPDNFQSRRPNTSFCFLDIRSPGLGDTAMYLCATSPQWRGSYEQYFGPGTRLTVT.

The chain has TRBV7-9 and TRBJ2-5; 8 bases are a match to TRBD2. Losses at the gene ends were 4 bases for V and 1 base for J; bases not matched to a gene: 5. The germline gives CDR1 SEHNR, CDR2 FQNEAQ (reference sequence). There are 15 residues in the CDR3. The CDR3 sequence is CASSSSGGFQETQYF. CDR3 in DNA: TGTGCCAGCAGCTCCTCGGGGGGGTTCCAAGAGACCCAGTACTTC.

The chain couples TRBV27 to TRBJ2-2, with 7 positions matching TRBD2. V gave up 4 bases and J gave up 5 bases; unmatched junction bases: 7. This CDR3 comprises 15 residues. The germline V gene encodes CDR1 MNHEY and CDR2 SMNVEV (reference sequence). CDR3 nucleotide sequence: TGTGCCAGCAGTTCGCAGCGGGAAGGAACCGGGGAGCTGTTTTTT. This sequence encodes CASSSQREGTGELFF.

CDR3 sequence reads: CASSDPGAAGLAGTVSYNEQFF. The CDR3 DNA sequence: TGTGCCAGCAGTGATCCCGGGGCCGCGGGACTAGCGGGTACAGTATCCTACAATGAGCAGTTCTTC. The chain links TRBV2 to TRBJ2-1; 12 nucleotides agree with TRBD2. Germline loops: CDR1 SNHLY, CDR2 FYNNEI. The CDR3 is 22 amino acids. After removal of 3 bases from V and 1 base from J, the junction contained 19 bases not matched to a gene.

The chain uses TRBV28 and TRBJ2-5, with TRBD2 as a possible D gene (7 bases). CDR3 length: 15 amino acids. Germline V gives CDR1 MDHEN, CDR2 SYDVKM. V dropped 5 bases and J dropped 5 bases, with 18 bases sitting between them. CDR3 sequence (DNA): TGTGCCAGCAGTGTGGAGGGGGGGGCTCGGGAGACCCAGTACTTC. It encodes CASSVEGGARETQYF.

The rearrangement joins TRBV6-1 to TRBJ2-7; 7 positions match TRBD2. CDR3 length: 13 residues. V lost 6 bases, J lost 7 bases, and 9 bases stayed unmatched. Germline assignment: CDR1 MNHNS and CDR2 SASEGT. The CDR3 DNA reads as TGTGCCAGCAGGGAGGGAGGGCCGTGGGAGCAGTACTTC. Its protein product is CASREGGPWEQYF.

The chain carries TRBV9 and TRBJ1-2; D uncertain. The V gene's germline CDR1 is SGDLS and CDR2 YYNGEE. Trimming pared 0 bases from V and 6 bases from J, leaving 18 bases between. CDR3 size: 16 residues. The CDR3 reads CASSVDPGPRRNGYTF. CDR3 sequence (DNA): TGTGCCAGCAGCGTAGACCCTGGGCCCCGGAGGAATGGCTACACCTTC.

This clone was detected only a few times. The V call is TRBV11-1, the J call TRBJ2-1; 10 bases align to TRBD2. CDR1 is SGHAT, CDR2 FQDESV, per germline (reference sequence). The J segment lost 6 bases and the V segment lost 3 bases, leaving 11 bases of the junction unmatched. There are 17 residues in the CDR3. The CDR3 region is CASSLPLSSGRFNEQFF. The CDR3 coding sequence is TGTGCCAGCAGCTTGCCACTTTCTAGCGGGAGATTCAATGAGCAGTTCTTC.

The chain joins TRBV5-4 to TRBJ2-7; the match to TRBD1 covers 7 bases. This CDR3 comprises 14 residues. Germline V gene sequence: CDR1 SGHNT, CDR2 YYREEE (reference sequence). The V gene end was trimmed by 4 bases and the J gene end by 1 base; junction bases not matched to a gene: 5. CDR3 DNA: TGTGCCAGCAGCAAGGTGGGACAGTCCTACGAGCAGTACGTC. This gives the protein CASSKVGQSYEQYV.

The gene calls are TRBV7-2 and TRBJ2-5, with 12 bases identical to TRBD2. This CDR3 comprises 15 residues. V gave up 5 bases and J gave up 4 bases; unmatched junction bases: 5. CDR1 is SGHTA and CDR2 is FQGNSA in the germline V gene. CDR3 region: CASSGQTSGGETQYF. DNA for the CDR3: TGTGCCAGCAGCGGCCAGACTAGCGGGGGAGAGACCCAGTACTTC.

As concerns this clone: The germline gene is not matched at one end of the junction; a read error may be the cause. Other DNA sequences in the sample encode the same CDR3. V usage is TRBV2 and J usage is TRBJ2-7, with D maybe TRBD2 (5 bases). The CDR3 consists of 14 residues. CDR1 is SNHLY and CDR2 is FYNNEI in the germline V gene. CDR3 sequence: CASSGSGGNYEQYF. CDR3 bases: TGTGCCAGCAGTGGGAGCGGCGGAAACTACGAACAGTACTTC.

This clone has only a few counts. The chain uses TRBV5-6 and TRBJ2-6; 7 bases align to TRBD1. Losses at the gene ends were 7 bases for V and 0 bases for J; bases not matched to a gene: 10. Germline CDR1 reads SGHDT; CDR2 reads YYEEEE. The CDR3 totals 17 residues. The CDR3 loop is CASLMDRSSSGANVLTF. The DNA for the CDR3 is TGTGCCAGCCTTATGGACAGGAGTAGCTCTGGGGCCAACGTCCTGACTTTC.

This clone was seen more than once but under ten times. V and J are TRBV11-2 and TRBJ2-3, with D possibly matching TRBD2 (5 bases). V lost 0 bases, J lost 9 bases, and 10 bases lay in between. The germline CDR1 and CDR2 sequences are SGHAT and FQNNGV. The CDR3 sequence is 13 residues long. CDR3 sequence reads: CASSLDGRRTQYF. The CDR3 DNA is TGTGCCAGCAGCTTAGATGGCCGGAGGACGCAGTATTTT.

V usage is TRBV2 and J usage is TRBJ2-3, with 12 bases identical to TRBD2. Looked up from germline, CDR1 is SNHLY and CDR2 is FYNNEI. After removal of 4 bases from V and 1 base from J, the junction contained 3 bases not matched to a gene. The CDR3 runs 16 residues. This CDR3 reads CASSGGLAGRTDTQYF. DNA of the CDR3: TGTGCCAGCAGTGGAGGACTAGCGGGGCGCACAGATACGCAGTATTTT.

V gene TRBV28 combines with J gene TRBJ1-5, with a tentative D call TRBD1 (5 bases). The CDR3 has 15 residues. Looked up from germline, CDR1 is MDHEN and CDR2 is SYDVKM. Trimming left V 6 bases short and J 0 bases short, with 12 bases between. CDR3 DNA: TGTGCCAGCAGGATGGGGGGGTATAGCAATCAGCCCCAGCATTTT. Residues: CASRMGGYSNQPQHF.

As DNA, the CDR3 is TGTGCCAGCAGTGGAGAGACAGGGAATAATTCACCCCTCCACTTT. It translates to CASSGETGNNSPLHF. The V call is TRBV27, the J call TRBJ1-6; 7 nucleotides match TRBD1. The CDR3 sequence is 15 residues long. Germline CDR1 reads MNHEY; CDR2 reads SMNVEV (reference sequence). J lost 5 bases, V lost 5 bases, and 6 bases had no gene match.

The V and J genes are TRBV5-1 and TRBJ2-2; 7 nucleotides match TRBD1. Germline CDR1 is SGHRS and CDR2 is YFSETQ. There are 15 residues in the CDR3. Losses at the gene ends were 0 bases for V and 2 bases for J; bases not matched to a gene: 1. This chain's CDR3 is CASSLGDRNTGELFF. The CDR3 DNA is TGCGCCAGCAGCTTGGGGGACAGAAACACCGGGGAGCTGTTTTTT.

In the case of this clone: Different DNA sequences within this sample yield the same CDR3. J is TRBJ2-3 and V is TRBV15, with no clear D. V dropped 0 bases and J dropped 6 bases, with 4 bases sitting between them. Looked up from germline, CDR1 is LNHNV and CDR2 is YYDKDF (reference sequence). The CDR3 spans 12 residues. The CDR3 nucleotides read TGTGCCACCAGCAGAGATCAGGATACGCAGTATTTT. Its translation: CATSRDQDTQYF.